Given below is one T cell receptor (beta chain) in context. Its antigen has not been determined. Within one base of it there is no much larger clone, and no base qualities were kept. TCRbeta CDR3 regions were amplified from genomic DNA using the immunoSEQ Assay, a bias-controlled multiplex PCR. The original methods were these. Within the assay, amplification of reference gene primers was used to estimate how many nucleated cells each sample contained. Sequence reads were collapsed and filtered to measure the absolute abundance of every unique TCRbeta CDR3 rearrangement. Productive Simpson clonality was computed per sample as the square root of Simpson's diversity index over productive rearrangements. TCRdb's version of the immuneACCESS table is confined to in-frame rearrangements and falls short of the full clone set. An unresolved V gene accounts for under half of the shortfall where checked; the remainder is of unknown origin. V, J and clone size are taken as reported in that table, and D and trimming were inferred from the DNA itself. The sample yields approximately 250,000 clones; around nine tenths were counted once. The ten top clones hold over 2% of the sample.

These data are taken from a study of blood T cell repertoires in COVID-19 (dated by TCRdb to 2020 to 2021). As for the study more broadly: ImmuneRACE Cohort 3 recovered participants were defined by two consecutive negative NP/OP PCR tests, healthcare professional clearance, or symptom resolution. Subjects who had been exposed to COVID-19, were actively infected with it, or had recovered from it provided the deeply sampled blood TCRbeta repertoires that made up the dataset. The prospective study material was composed of cDNA or gDNA derived from T cells, B-cell-depleted T cells, or PBMCs. Samples came from the ongoing ImmuneRACE study (first 160 participants) plus 1,254 subjects from 6 global collaborators. A freely available public database, intended as a resource for researchers studying the immune response to SARS-CoV-2, is where the repertoires were released. The sample metadata nearly always contained a de-identified subject ID, COVID-19 status, age in years and sex. Samples covering the acute and convalescent phases of COVID-19 were provided by collaborators in the United States, Italy and Spain. HLA class I and class II types, where available, came from metadata supplied by the sample provider rather than from assay-based typing. On the study overall, not on this receptor specifically: The quantity of clinical and demographic metadata differed by source and by participant and was supplied without curation.

Participants in the prospective study were aged 18 to 89 years, lived in under 30 United States geographic areas, and enrolled through a virtual design. Cohort assignment in the prospective study relied on participant-reported clinical history from a screening survey and a study questionnaire. In the prospective study, mobile phlebotomists collected whole blood, serum and a nasopharyngeal or oropharyngeal swab from each participant. Additional blood draws and questionnaires over an approximately two-month period could optionally be provided by prospective study participants. Prospective study blood samples were shipped either frozen or at room temperature before DNA extraction. There are 14 amino acids in the CDR3, from cysteine to phenylalanine inclusive. CDR3 DNA only is kept here, 42 bases in frame from base 1. V trim: 4 bases; J trim: 6 bases; unmatched bases: 3. Via the germline V gene, CDR1 is KGHSH and CDR2 LQKENI.

The clonotype comes from a woman between 55 and 75 years old in a cohort exposed to, infected with or recovered from COVID-19 (not recorded which). Recombination connected TRBV18 to TRBJ1-4; 9 nucleotides in the junction match TRBD1. The sample taken for sequencing was PBMCs or T cells enriched from blood (not recorded which). The CDR3 has the sequence CASSLDRGDEKLFF. The nucleotides are TGTGCCAGCTCACTTGACAGGGGGGATGAAAAACTGTTTTTT.